What follows describes a single T cell receptor (beta chain). CD4+ cells underwent separation, giving CD45RA+ naive and CD45RA-negative memory subsets. Once extracted for a subset, genomic DNA was divided evenly among several immunoSEQ plates. Method: immunoSEQ multiplex PCR; TCRdb's copy keeps in-frame clones and lacks some. The repertoire has about 1.1 million clones, around 77% of them found once; the top ten carry 0.7% to 0.95%. The CDR3 is 15 residues long. Between the trimmed V and J ends, which lost 5 bases and 4 bases, there was a span of 16 bases. Germline V gene lookup returns CDR1 LNHDA and CDR2 SQIVND (reference sequence). The data belong to a study of shared clonotypes between healthy human individuals.

The clonotype comes from a man aged 18 to 29 in good health. Some clones in this sample may be carry-over from other donors' samples. Sequenced: memory CD4+ T cells from PBMCs. Subset noted: CD45RA-negative fraction. The V call is TRBV19, the J call TRBJ2-3; no clear D gene. The CDR3, as DNA: TGTGCCAGTAGTCCCCGTCGCGCCTCCGCAGATACGCAGTATTTT. Residues: CASSPRRASADTQYF. The variable domain in full, completed from reference TRBV19 and TRBJ2-3, reads DGGITQSPKYLFRKEGQNVTLSCEQNLNHDAMYWYRQDPGQGLRLIYYSQIVNDFQKGDIAEGYSVSREKKESFPLTVTSAQKNPTAFYLCASSPRRASADTQYFGPGTRLTVL.